This T cell receptor beta chain is drawn from a study of cytomegalovirus exposure and HLA in healthy donors. A multiplex PCR was run with 60 Vbeta primers and 13 Jbeta primers. Sequenced by immunoSEQ multiplex PCR; TCRdb stores in-frame clones only, minus some. The profile shows some 180,000 clones, around four fifths of them singletons. Germline CDR1 reads SEHNR; CDR2 reads FQNEAQ (reference sequence). This CDR3 has 17 amino acids. V shed 1 base and J shed 6 bases, with 20 bases lying between them. V and J are TRBV7-9 and TRBJ2-3; D is possibly TRBD2 (6 bases). The sample comprised PBMCs. This clonotype was sampled from a man between 40 and 49 years old in good health and CMV-seropositive. Here the CDR3 reads CASSLGGIGGPGDTQYF. The CDR3 nucleotides read TGTGCCAGCAGCTTAGGCGGTATCGGGGGTCCGGGGGATACGCAGTATTTT.